The 10 T cell receptor beta chains below all came from one sample that was sequenced in a study of cytomegalovirus exposure and HLA in healthy donors. Primers included in the PCR were 60 Vbeta and 13 Jbeta primers. Clones were read by immunoSEQ multiplex PCR, and TCRdb kept only the in-frame ones, dropping some. The top ten clones hold approximately 1.5% of a sample with some 110,000 clones, about 80% of them seen once. Sequenced input: PBMCs. These receptors were taken from a woman in her thirties or forties in good health and CMV-seronegative.

The rearrangement joins TRBV2 to TRBJ2-1; TRBD1 matches at 9 bases. CDR1 is SNHLY, CDR2 FYNNEI, per germline. The CDR3 extends over 15 amino acids. Unmatched junction bases numbered 7, after V lost 4 bases and J lost 6 bases. CDR3 sequence reads: CASSASLTGGNEQFF. Here the CDR3 DNA reads TGTGCCAGCAGTGCGTCCCTGACAGGGGGCAATGAGCAGTTCTTC.

The chain has TRBV19 and TRBJ2-7, with a possible D match to TRBD1 (6 bases). Trimming removed 8 bases from V and 2 bases from J, with 7 bases in between. Germline V CDR1 and CDR2: LNHDA, SQIVND (reference sequence). This CDR3 has 11 residues. CDR3 DNA sequence: TGTGCCAGTGGACAGACCTACGAGCAGTACTTC. This codes for CASGQTYEQYF.

V is TRBV19 and J is TRBJ2-1; possibly TRBD1 for D (6 bases). CDR3 length: 16 residues. Germline V CDR1 and CDR2: LNHDA, SQIVND (reference sequence). Trimming removed 1 base from V and 2 bases from J, with 12 bases in between. CDR3 sequence (DNA): TGTGCCAGTAGTATAGGGGGGACACTAACCTACAATGAGCAGTTCTTC. Its translation: CASSIGGTLTYNEQFF.

CDR3 nucleotide sequence: TGTGCCAGCAGCGCTTTGGCGGGAGTTTCCGAGCAGTACTTC. It encodes CASSALAGVSEQYF. The chain carries TRBV7-3 and TRBJ2-7; TRBD2 agrees at 7 bases. The V gene's germline CDR1 is SGHTA and CDR2 FQGTGA. CDR3 size: 14 residues. V trimming: 5 bases; J trimming: 6 bases; junction bases outside the gene matches: 10.

The V and J genes are TRBV11-2 and TRBJ2-7; the match to TRBD2 covers 12 bases. In germline, CDR1 is SGHAT, CDR2 FQNNGV. The CDR3 totals 12 residues. The V and J ends lost 9 bases and 5 bases, in that order; junction bases with no gene match: 2. CDR3 amino acids: CASSSGRDEQYF. The CDR3 DNA follows: TGTGCCAGTTCTAGCGGGAGGGACGAGCAGTACTTC. Together with reference TRBV11-2 and TRBJ2-7, the CDR3 gives the full variable domain: EAGVAQSPRYKIIEKRQSVAFWCNPISGHATLYWYQQILGQGPKLLIQFQNNGVVDDSQLPKDRFSAERLKGVDSTLKIQPAKLEDSAVYLCASSSGRDEQYFGPGTRLTVT.

This clone was observed a few times. The CDR3 loop is CASSPPSAGAWVDTQYF. For the CDR3, the DNA is TGTGCCAGCAGCCCTCCCTCGGCGGGGGCTTGGGTAGATACGCAGTATTTT. The chain is built from TRBV7-6 and TRBJ2-3, with TRBD2 as a possible D gene (7 bases). CDR3 length: 17 amino acids. V lost 5 bases and J 5 bases, leaving 23 bases between the germline ends. CDR1 is SGHVS, CDR2 FNYEAQ, per germline.

The rearrangement links TRBV4-3 to TRBJ2-1; D not certain. The CDR3 covers 20 residues. Trimming cost V 1 base and J 2 bases, with 24 bases left between them. Germline loops: CDR1 LGHNA, CDR2 YSLEER. CDR3 in amino acids: CASSQGKLGVPFIAYNEQFF. Written as DNA, the CDR3 is TGCGCCAGCAGCCAAGGGAAGCTCGGAGTCCCCTTTATCGCCTACAATGAGCAGTTCTTC.

The rearrangement uses TRBV6-1 and TRBJ2-3; D possibly corresponds to TRBD2 (6 bases). CDR3 length: 13 amino acids. The ends were cut back, 1 base at V and 11 bases at J, with 13 bases in the middle. From germline, CDR1 is MNHNS and CDR2 SASEGT. The CDR3 sequence: CASSEETGSGQYF. Here the CDR3 DNA reads TGTGCCAGCAGTGAAGAAACCGGGAGCGGGCAGTATTTT.

V is TRBV7-2 and J is TRBJ1-1, with D hard to call. The germline V gene has CDR1 SGHTA and CDR2 FQGNSA. This CDR3 is 13 amino acids long. The V end lost 1 base, the J end lost 0 bases, and 3 bases lay between the germline ends. The CDR3 DNA reads as TGTGCCAGCAGCTTAGAGCTGAACACTGAAGCTTTCTTT. It codes for CASSLELNTEAFF. Variable domain in full (rest from reference TRBV7-2 and TRBJ1-1): GAGVSQSPSNKVTEKGKDVELRCDPISGHTALYWYRQSLGQGLEFLIYFQGNSAPDKSGLPSDRFSAERTGGSVSTLTIQRTQQEDSAVYLCASSLELNTEAFFGQGTRLTVV.

The rearrangement uses TRBV28 and TRBJ1-2; 7 bases fit TRBD1. The CDR3 loop spans 15 amino acids. The germline CDR1 and CDR2 sequences are MDHEN and SYDVKM. Trimming at V came to 2 bases and at J to 7 bases, leaving 10 bases not matched to a gene. In DNA, the CDR3 is TGTGCCAGCAGTTTAGTTACAGGGGCGCCTGGTGGCTACACCTTC. This gives the protein CASSLVTGAPGGYTF.